This is a list of T cell receptor beta chains from one sample in a study of graft-versus-host responses after intestinal transplantation. Only in-frame clones appear in the TCRdb table, and some are missing; sequencing was by immunoSEQ multiplex PCR. The sample has around 18,000 clones, 82% seen once. Source: ileum tissue, taken 17 days after transplant. The receptors were gathered from a human patient who received an intestinal transplant, so some T cells may come from the graft donor. CDR3s include the opening cysteine and the closing phenylalanine or tryptophan. Fields, in order: CDR3 DNA, CDR3 protein, clone size, D gene, V gene, CDR3 length, J gene. The D gene is left open where the match is weak. Clone size is given for some rows only: seen once, a few or many times, or a class if the clone is expanded.

cdr3_nt: TGTGCCATGCGTAGGGAGCCCTACAATGAGCAGTTCTTC
cdr3_aa: CAMRREPYNEQFF
clone_size: -
d_call: -
v_call: TRBV10-3
cdr3_length: 13
j_call: TRBJ2-1

cdr3_nt: TGCGCCAGCAGCTTTGACAGGGGACCTGAAGCTTTCTTT
cdr3_aa: CASSFDRGPEAFF
clone_size: -
d_call: TRBD1
v_call: TRBV5-1
cdr3_length: 13
j_call: TRBJ1-1

cdr3_nt: TGTGCCAGTAGCCAAGACAGGGGAGAGGATACGCAGTATTTT
cdr3_aa: CASSQDRGEDTQYF
clone_size: few
d_call: TRBD1
v_call: TRBV19
cdr3_length: 14
j_call: TRBJ2-3

cdr3_nt: TGTGCCAGCAGTCAGGGGGCCGGTAACTATGGCTACACCTTC
cdr3_aa: CASSQGAGNYGYTF
clone_size: -
d_call: TRBD1
v_call: TRBV6-1
cdr3_length: 14
j_call: TRBJ1-2

cdr3_nt: TGCGCCAGCAGCCAAGAGCAGGTTGGCAATCAGCCCCAGCATTTT
cdr3_aa: CASSQEQVGNQPQHF
clone_size: -
d_call: -
v_call: TRBV4-1
cdr3_length: 15
j_call: TRBJ1-5

cdr3_nt: TGTGCCAGCAGCGTAGAGGACAGGGTCGGGGGCTACACCTTC
cdr3_aa: CASSVEDRVGGYTF
clone_size: -
d_call: TRBD1
v_call: TRBV9
cdr3_length: 14
j_call: TRBJ1-2

cdr3_nt: TGTGCCAGCAGCGTAGGGGGAGGGAAAGAGACCCAGTACTTC
cdr3_aa: CASSVGGGKETQYF
clone_size: -
d_call: TRBD2
v_call: TRBV9
cdr3_length: 14
j_call: TRBJ2-5

cdr3_nt: TGTGCCAGCAGTTTACCCATGGGAGAGACCCAGTACTTC
cdr3_aa: CASSLPMGETQYF
clone_size: -
d_call: -
v_call: TRBV28
cdr3_length: 13
j_call: TRBJ2-5

cdr3_nt: TGTGCCAGCAGTTCTCAGGGGGCGCCGTGGGAGCAGTTCTTC
cdr3_aa: CASSSQGAPWEQFF
clone_size: few
d_call: TRBD1
v_call: TRBV6-6
cdr3_length: 14
j_call: TRBJ2-1

cdr3_nt: TGTGCCAGCAGTACACTAGTAGCTGGGGCCAACGTCCTGACTTTC
cdr3_aa: CASSTLVAGANVLTF
clone_size: -
d_call: -
v_call: TRBV6-6
cdr3_length: 15
j_call: TRBJ2-6

cdr3_nt: TGCGCCAGCAGAACATCTACGGGACAGGAGCAGTTCTTC
cdr3_aa: CASRTSTGQEQFF
clone_size: -
d_call: TRBD1
v_call: TRBV5-1
cdr3_length: 13
j_call: TRBJ2-1

cdr3_nt: TGCGCCAGCAGCCAGACCCCCGGGACAGCACTCAATCAGCCCCAGCATTTT
cdr3_aa: CASSQTPGTALNQPQHF
clone_size: -
d_call: TRBD1
v_call: TRBV4-1
cdr3_length: 17
j_call: TRBJ1-5

cdr3_nt: TGTGCCAGCAGCTTAGGATACAGGATTGAGCAGTACTTC
cdr3_aa: CASSLGYRIEQYF
clone_size: -
d_call: -
v_call: TRBV7-9
cdr3_length: 13
j_call: TRBJ2-7

cdr3_nt: TGTGCCAGCAGCGAAGGACAGGGAGTTAATACGCAGTATTTT
cdr3_aa: CASSEGQGVNTQYF
clone_size: -
d_call: TRBD1
v_call: TRBV5-8
cdr3_length: 14
j_call: TRBJ2-3

cdr3_nt: TGCGCCAGCAGCCCCTCCGATGGCGCAATGGGACAGGGTAATTTCGGGGAGCCGTTTTTT
cdr3_aa: CASSPSDGAMGQGNFGEPFF
clone_size: -
d_call: TRBD1
v_call: TRBV4-1
cdr3_length: 20
j_call: TRBJ2-2

cdr3_nt: TGTGCCAGTAGTCGTTATAGCGGGGCAAATACAATAGACTCTTACGAGCAGTACTTC
cdr3_aa: CASSRYSGANTIDSYEQYF
clone_size: -
d_call: TRBD2
v_call: TRBV19
cdr3_length: 19
j_call: TRBJ2-7

cdr3_nt: TGTGCCAGCTCACCAGGGTACGGCAATCAGCCCCAGCATTTT
cdr3_aa: CASSPGYGNQPQHF
clone_size: -
d_call: -
v_call: TRBV18
cdr3_length: 14
j_call: TRBJ1-5

cdr3_nt: TGCGCCAGCAGCTTGGCCGTCTGGGGGGAAGAGACCCAGTACTTC
cdr3_aa: CASSLAVWGEETQYF
clone_size: few
d_call: -
v_call: TRBV5-1
cdr3_length: 15
j_call: TRBJ2-5

cdr3_nt: TGTGCCAGCAGCGTAGACGGAGTATCTGGAAACACCATATATTTT
cdr3_aa: CASSVDGVSGNTIYF
clone_size: -
d_call: -
v_call: TRBV9
cdr3_length: 15
j_call: TRBJ1-3

cdr3_nt: TGTGCCAGCAGTCCTAACCAAATGACAGGATCAGCCTACGAGCAGTACTTC
cdr3_aa: CASSPNQMTGSAYEQYF
clone_size: -
d_call: -
v_call: TRBV27
cdr3_length: 17
j_call: TRBJ2-7

cdr3_nt: TGTGCCAGCAGCGCGAATACAGGGCAAAACATTCAGTACTTC
cdr3_aa: CASSANTGQNIQYF
clone_size: -
d_call: -
v_call: TRBV9
cdr3_length: 14
j_call: TRBJ2-4

cdr3_nt: TGTGCCAGCAGTTTAGTAACTAGCGGAAGCTACGAGCAGTACTTC
cdr3_aa: CASSLVTSGSYEQYF
clone_size: -
d_call: TRBD2
v_call: TRBV28
cdr3_length: 15
j_call: TRBJ2-7

cdr3_nt: TGTGCCAGCAGTGCATACAGGGGTGTAGATACGCAGTATTTT
cdr3_aa: CASSAYRGVDTQYF
clone_size: -
d_call: TRBD1
v_call: TRBV6-1
cdr3_length: 14
j_call: TRBJ2-3

cdr3_nt: TGTGCCAGCAGAAGTGGGGGGTTGCAGCCCCAGCATTTT
cdr3_aa: CASRSGGLQPQHF
clone_size: -
d_call: -
v_call: TRBV2
cdr3_length: 13
j_call: TRBJ1-5

cdr3_nt: TGTGCCAGCAAACATGTCAGGGAGGTTCAGTACTTC
cdr3_aa: CASKHVREVQYF
clone_size: -
d_call: -
v_call: TRBV2
cdr3_length: 12
j_call: TRBJ2-4

cdr3_nt: TGTGCCAGCAGTTTACGAGGGGGCCACGAAAAACTGTTTTTT
cdr3_aa: CASSLRGGHEKLFF
clone_size: -
d_call: TRBD1
v_call: TRBV27
cdr3_length: 14
j_call: TRBJ1-4

cdr3_nt: TGTGCCAGCAGCTTAGACCAAGGACTAGCGGGATTCTACACAGATACGCAGTATTTT
cdr3_aa: CASSLDQGLAGFYTDTQYF
clone_size: -
d_call: TRBD2
v_call: TRBV11-2
cdr3_length: 19
j_call: TRBJ2-3

cdr3_nt: TGCGCCAGCAGCTTGGACGCAGGGGGCCCTGGCTACACCTTC
cdr3_aa: CASSLDAGGPGYTF
clone_size: -
d_call: TRBD1
v_call: TRBV5-1
cdr3_length: 14
j_call: TRBJ1-2

cdr3_nt: TGTGCCAGCAGTGAAGTTGAGAACACTGAAGCTTTCTTT
cdr3_aa: CASSEVENTEAFF
clone_size: -
d_call: -
v_call: TRBV6-1
cdr3_length: 13
j_call: TRBJ1-1

cdr3_nt: TGTGCCAGCACAGGACCACCGAACACCGGGGAGCTGTTTTTT
cdr3_aa: CASTGPPNTGELFF
clone_size: -
d_call: -
v_call: TRBV7-9
cdr3_length: 14
j_call: TRBJ2-2

cdr3_nt: TGCGCCAGCAGCGCGTCGACAGGCGCAAACACTGAAGCTTTCTTT
cdr3_aa: CASSASTGANTEAFF
clone_size: -
d_call: -
v_call: TRBV5-1
cdr3_length: 15
j_call: TRBJ1-1

cdr3_nt: TGTGCCAGCAGTTTAAGGGGGAACTCCTACGAGCAGTACTTC
cdr3_aa: CASSLRGNSYEQYF
clone_size: -
d_call: -
v_call: TRBV28
cdr3_length: 14
j_call: TRBJ2-7

cdr3_nt: TGTGCCAGCAGTTTAGGTGGGACAACCAACGAGCAGTACTTC
cdr3_aa: CASSLGGTTNEQYF
clone_size: -
d_call: -
v_call: TRBV28
cdr3_length: 14
j_call: TRBJ2-7

cdr3_nt: TGCGCCAGCAGCTTGATCGGGAGCGGCTCCTACGAGCAGTACTTC
cdr3_aa: CASSLIGSGSYEQYF
clone_size: -
d_call: -
v_call: TRBV5-1
cdr3_length: 15
j_call: TRBJ2-7

cdr3_nt: TGCGCCAGCAGCCAATTACAGGGGGCGGGGGAGCAGTACTTC
cdr3_aa: CASSQLQGAGEQYF
clone_size: few
d_call: TRBD1
v_call: TRBV4-1
cdr3_length: 14
j_call: TRBJ2-7

cdr3_nt: TGCGCCAGCAGCTCCAACTTCCCAAGAACGAAAGAACTGTTTTTT
cdr3_aa: CASSSNFPRTKELFF
clone_size: few
d_call: -
v_call: TRBV5-1
cdr3_length: 15
j_call: TRBJ1-4

cdr3_nt: TGCGCCAGTAGCACTGAAGCTTTCTTT
cdr3_aa: CASSTEAFF
clone_size: few
d_call: -
v_call: TRBV10-1
cdr3_length: 9
j_call: TRBJ1-1

cdr3_nt: TGTGCCAGTAGCGATGCAAGAGTCGCGACCTACGAGCAGTACTTC
cdr3_aa: CASSDARVATYEQYF
clone_size: -
d_call: -
v_call: TRBV19
cdr3_length: 15
j_call: TRBJ2-7

cdr3_nt: TGTGCCAGCAGTATTAGCGGGGGGTACAATGAGCAGTTCTTC
cdr3_aa: CASSISGGYNEQFF
clone_size: -
d_call: TRBD2
v_call: TRBV2
cdr3_length: 14
j_call: TRBJ2-1

cdr3_nt: TGCGCCAGCAGCCAAGATCCAGGGTTTGACTATGGCTACACCTTC
cdr3_aa: CASSQDPGFDYGYTF
clone_size: -
d_call: -
v_call: TRBV4-1
cdr3_length: 15
j_call: TRBJ1-2